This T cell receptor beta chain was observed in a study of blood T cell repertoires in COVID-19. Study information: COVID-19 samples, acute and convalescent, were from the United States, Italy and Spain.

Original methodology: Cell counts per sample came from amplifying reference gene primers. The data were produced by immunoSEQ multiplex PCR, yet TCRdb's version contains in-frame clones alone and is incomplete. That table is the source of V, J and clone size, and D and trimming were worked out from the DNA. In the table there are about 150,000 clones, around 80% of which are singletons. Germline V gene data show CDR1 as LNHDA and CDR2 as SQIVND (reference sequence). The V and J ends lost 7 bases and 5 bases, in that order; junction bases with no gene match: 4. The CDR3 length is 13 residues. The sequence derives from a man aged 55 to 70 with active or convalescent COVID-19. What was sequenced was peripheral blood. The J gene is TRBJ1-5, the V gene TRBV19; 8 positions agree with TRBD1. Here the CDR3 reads CASTAGGYQPQHF. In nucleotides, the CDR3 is TGTGCCAGTACCGCAGGGGGCTATCAGCCCCAGCATTTT.